Listed below are T cell receptor beta chains from one sample, sequenced in a study of blood T cell repertoires in COVID-19. The method was immunoSEQ multiplex PCR; TCRdb's version includes in-frame clones alone and lacks a portion of them. The data show over 130,000 clones, 80% to 85% seen once. The sample taken for sequencing was peripheral blood. These receptors all come from a human donor in a cohort sampled during active COVID-19. CDR3s leave out the opening cysteine and the closing phenylalanine or tryptophan. The order of the fields is V gene, J gene, D gene, CDR3 protein. A D gene is named only where the DNA matches it firmly.

v_gene: TRBV6-5; j_gene: TRBJ1-1; d_gene: TRBD1; CDR3aa: ASRLTGTVNTEAF
v_gene: TRBV19; j_gene: TRBJ1-5; d_gene: TRBD1; CDR3aa: ASSWGQGGNQPQH
v_gene: TRBV28; j_gene: TRBJ2-2; d_gene: TRBD1; CDR3aa: ASREQGAGHTGELF
v_gene: TRBV7-9; j_gene: TRBJ1-1; d_gene: -; CDR3aa: ASSYTGGTEAF
v_gene: TRBV3-1/TRBV3-2; j_gene: TRBJ2-5; d_gene: TRBD2; CDR3aa: ASSQQPSGGARETQY
v_gene: TRBV18; j_gene: TRBJ1-2; d_gene: TRBD1; CDR3aa: ASSPQTGVHGYT
v_gene: TRBV14; j_gene: TRBJ1-2; d_gene: TRBD1; CDR3aa: ASSQTDRIFNYGYT
v_gene: TRBV27; j_gene: TRBJ2-7; d_gene: TRBD1; CDR3aa: ASSLTGRLTYEQY
v_gene: TRBV27; j_gene: TRBJ2-5; d_gene: -; CDR3aa: ASSEGGRKTQY
v_gene: TRBV5-1; j_gene: TRBJ2-3; d_gene: TRBD2; CDR3aa: ASSPARGGTDTQY
v_gene: TRBV6-5; j_gene: TRBJ1-1; d_gene: -; CDR3aa: ASRRGGNLNTEAF
v_gene: TRBV7-9; j_gene: TRBJ1-2; d_gene: TRBD1; CDR3aa: ASSLAGTVGIGYT
v_gene: TRBV2; j_gene: TRBJ2-7; d_gene: TRBD1; CDR3aa: ATRMDRAREQY
v_gene: TRBV29-1; j_gene: TRBJ2-7; d_gene: TRBD1; CDR3aa: SARQGAREQY
v_gene: TRBV28; j_gene: TRBJ2-3; d_gene: TRBD1; CDR3aa: ASRKQGTDTQY
v_gene: TRBV9; j_gene: TRBJ2-1; d_gene: -; CDR3aa: ASSVLGVGNEQF
v_gene: TRBV6-2/TRBV6-3; j_gene: TRBJ2-7; d_gene: -; CDR3aa: ASSSPDSSQFYEQY
v_gene: TRBV9; j_gene: TRBJ1-4; d_gene: TRBD1; CDR3aa: ASSVEGQGSEKLF
v_gene: TRBV4-2; j_gene: TRBJ2-7; d_gene: -; CDR3aa: ASSTRTAYEQY
v_gene: TRBV3-1/TRBV3-2; j_gene: TRBJ2-1; d_gene: -; CDR3aa: ASSQTGEAYNEQF
v_gene: TRBV28; j_gene: TRBJ1-2; d_gene: -; CDR3aa: ASTAPGYGYT
v_gene: TRBV2; j_gene: TRBJ2-5; d_gene: -; CDR3aa: ASRPGFVRETQY
v_gene: TRBV6-4; j_gene: TRBJ1-1; d_gene: -; CDR3aa: ASSDTGTEAF
v_gene: TRBV7-9; j_gene: TRBJ2-1; d_gene: TRBD1; CDR3aa: ASRLWDWDREIDEQF
v_gene: TRBV5-1; j_gene: TRBJ1-1; d_gene: TRBD1; CDR3aa: ASSRLFDRATEAF
v_gene: TRBV7-2; j_gene: TRBJ1-4; d_gene: -; CDR3aa: ASSLGGRAEEKLF
v_gene: TRBV3-1/TRBV3-2; j_gene: TRBJ2-7; d_gene: TRBD1; CDR3aa: ASSLTGGSYEQY
v_gene: TRBV5-4; j_gene: TRBJ2-2; d_gene: -; CDR3aa: ASSSWRGGNTGELF